Below are 8 T cell receptor beta chains sequenced from a single sample in a study of T cells in Graves' hyperthyroidism and ophthalmopathy. Amplified regions were TCR beta CDR3 sequences from RNA transcripts. Primed by the HTBI set, a first-round RT-PCR was run on the TCR CDR3. TCRdb re-derived calls from the multiplex PCR reads in MiXCR, one entry per CDR3 protein. The sample carries around 800,000 distinct CDR3 sequences, 38% recorded once. The sequenced sample consisted of blood. All receptors come from a man younger than 35 with Graves' hyperthyroidism.

The rearrangement uses TRBV6-6 and TRBJ1-2; D remains unclear. Trimming left V 7 bases short and J 0 bases short, with 12 bases between. The length of the CDR3 is 14 residues. Germline CDR1 MNHNY, CDR2 SVGAGI (reference sequence). CDR3 sequence reads: CASTEAVANYGYTF. The CDR3, as DNA: TGTGCCAGCACCGAGGCGGTAGCTAACTATGGCTACACCTTC.

This clonotype appeared once. The chain is built from TRBV10-1 and TRBJ1-3; D gene unclear. The CDR3 sequence is 14 residues long. The V end lost 3 bases, the J end lost 0 bases, and 6 bases lay between the germline ends. Germline loops: CDR1 WNHNN, CDR2 SYGVQD (reference sequence). This CDR3 is CASSDQISGNTIYF. The CDR3 nucleotides read TGCGCCAGCAGTGACCAGATCTCTGGAAACACCATATATTTT.

This clonotype was recorded a few times. One end of the junction varies from germline; a read error may be responsible. This chain connects TRBV11-2 to TRBJ2-7; D is perhaps TRBD2 (5 bases). In germline, CDR1 is SGHAT, CDR2 FQNNGV. This CDR3 has 13 residues. Here the CDR3 reads CASTLRGLYEQYF. In DNA form, the CDR3 reads TGTGCCAGCACCTTACGGGGTCTCTACGAGCAGTACTTC. The full variable domain, rest sourced from reference TRBV11-2 and TRBJ2-7, is EAGVAQSPRYKIIEKRQSVAFWCNPISGHATLYWYQQILGQGPKLLIQFQNNGVVDDSQLPKDRFSAERLKGVDSTLKIQPAKLEDSAVYLCASTLRGLYEQYFGPGTRLTVT.

This clonotype appeared many times. The chain has TRBV7-3 and TRBJ1-1; D not resolved. Germline CDR1 SGHTA, CDR2 FQGTGA. Trimming shortened V by 5 bases and J by 1 base, and 8 bases separated the two germline ends. The CDR3 consists of 13 residues. CDR3 sequence reads: CASSRRSNTEAFF. CDR3 DNA sequence: TGTGCCAGCAGCCGTCGATCGAACACTGAAGCTTTCTTT.

This clonotype has more than one count but fewer than ten. The germline gene is not matched at one end of the junction; a read error may be the cause. The CDR3 spells CASSYSYSTGAYEQYF. The CDR3 region has the DNA TGTGCCAGCAGTTACTCATATTCGACAGGAGCCTACGAGCAGTACTTC. The rearrangement joins TRBV10-3 to TRBJ2-7, with a possible D match to TRBD1 (6 bases). The CDR3 spans 16 residues. Germline-derived CDR1 and CDR2 are ENHRY and SYGVKD.

In this sample, this clonotype turned up many times. The V call is TRBV29-1, the J call TRBJ1-2; no clear D. Germline V gene data show CDR1 as SQVTM and CDR2 as ANQGSEA. This CDR3 region has 11 residues. The V gene lost 4 bases and the J gene lost 6 bases, with 9 bases spanning the gap. This chain's CDR3 is CSVGGGNGYTF. CDR3 bases: TGCAGCGTTGGGGGAGGGAATGGCTACACCTTC.

The chain carries TRBV29-1 and TRBJ2-2; a weak D match, TRBD1 (6 bases). V lost 8 bases and J 4 bases, leaving 17 bases between the germline ends. CDR3 size: 14 residues. The germline V gene encodes CDR1 SQVTM and CDR2 ANQGSEA. The CDR3 loop is CSSLVGAITGELFF. In nucleotides, the CDR3 is TGCAGCAGCTTAGTGGGGGCCATCACCGGGGAGCTGTTTTTT.

The gene calls are TRBV19 and TRBJ1-5; TRBD1 agrees at 9 bases. J gave up 6 bases and V 7 bases, and 10 bases lay outside the gene matches. Looked up from germline, CDR1 is LNHDA and CDR2 is SQIVND (reference sequence). The CDR3 is made up of 15 amino acids. The DNA of the CDR3 is TGTGCCAGTACCCAGACAGGGGGTCCAGTTCAGCCCCAGCATTTT. It translates to CASTQTGGPVQPQHF.